This T cell receptor (beta chain) was observed in a study of blood T cell repertoires in COVID-19. TCRdb's copy holds only in-frame clones and misses some; the assay was immunoSEQ multiplex PCR. In the table there are over 85,000 clones, around three quarters of which are singletons. This clone was observed a single time. The junction had 1 base not matched to a gene; V was cut back by 1 base and J by 3 bases. Germline CDR1 and CDR2: SNHLY and FYNNEI. This CDR3 spans 15 amino acids. The specimen was peripheral blood. This receptor was obtained from a woman aged 55-69 years with acute or convalescent COVID-19. The chain employs TRBV2 and TRBJ2-1; 9 nucleotides align to TRBD1. The CDR3 coding sequence is TGTGCCAGCAGTGAAGACAGGGGGCTCTACAATGAGCAGTTCTTC. Translating gives CASSEDRGLYNEQFF.